This TCR beta chain derives from a study of blood T cell repertoires in COVID-19. From germline, CDR1 is SGHRS and CDR2 YFSETQ. This CDR3 is 17 amino acids long. With 4 bases clipped from V and 2 bases from J, the junction kept 13 bases outside the gene matches. Authors' analysis steps: For nucleated cells, counts were estimated from reference gene primer amplification. Clones were sequenced by immunoSEQ multiplex PCR, and TCRdb holds only the in-frame ones, with some missing. V and J calls and clone size are given by that table; D and trimming were obtained from the DNA. The repertoire has about 110,000 clones, roughly 85% of them found once; the top ten carry approximately 5%. Patients at the Seattle site were enrolled during active infection and followed longitudinally.

The sequence was obtained from a woman aged 60-70 years with COVID-19, enrolled during active disease. The chain has TRBV5-1 and TRBJ1-1; 8 bases are a match to TRBD1. Sequenced input: peripheral blood. CDR3 sequence: CASSRTALTGVNTEAFF. For the CDR3, the DNA is TGCGCCAGCAGCCGTACCGCTCTGACAGGGGTAAACACTGAAGCTTTCTTT.